Each of the 23 T cell receptor beta chains below was sequenced from the same sample in a study of blood T cell repertoires in COVID-19. Here immunoSEQ multiplex PCR was the method, and the copy in TCRdb shows in-frame clones only, minus some. The data contain about 150,000 clones, approximately 83% of them singletons. The sample consisted of peripheral blood. Source of these receptors: a woman in her sixties or seventies with COVID-19, enrolled during active disease.

This clone turned up a few times. The chain employs TRBV5-1 and TRBJ2-1; 7 bases match TRBD2. This CDR3 has 16 residues. Germline assignment: CDR1 SGHRS and CDR2 YFSETQ. Unmatched junction bases numbered 13, after V lost 4 bases and J lost 6 bases. The CDR3 loop is CASSASSSGIGNEQFF. The CDR3 nucleotides are TGCGCCAGCAGCGCCAGTAGCAGCGGGATTGGCAATGAGCAGTTCTTC.

This clone was recorded once. The chain joins TRBV5-4 to TRBJ1-3, with D hard to call. Germline loops: CDR1 SGHNT, CDR2 YYREEE (reference sequence). The CDR3 loop spans 16 amino acids. The germline V and J ends were trimmed by 2 bases and 4 bases, with 16 bases remaining between them. CDR3 protein: CASSFGGLQTGNTIYF. As DNA, the CDR3 is TGTGCCAGCAGCTTTGGAGGGCTGCAAACGGGAAACACCATATATTTT.

V is TRBV28 and J is TRBJ2-2; 8 bases match TRBD2. Looked up from germline, CDR1 is MDHEN and CDR2 is SYDVKM. The V and J ends lost 8 bases and 1 base, in that order; junction bases with no gene match: 6. The CDR3 covers 15 residues. The CDR3 here is CASAIAGWNTGELFF. In DNA, the CDR3 is TGTGCCAGCGCTATAGCGGGGTGGAACACCGGGGAGCTGTTTTTT.

The chain joins TRBV9 to TRBJ2-7, with D uncertain. Trimming cost V 0 bases and J 6 bases, with 7 bases left between them. Germline lookup yields CDR1 SGDLS and CDR2 YYNGEE. CDR3 length: 12 amino acids. Here the CDR3 reads CASSVVGGEQYF. CDR3 sequence (DNA): TGTGCCAGCAGCGTAGTTGGCGGCGAGCAGTACTTC.

The chain carries TRBV7-8 and TRBJ2-2; D is undetermined. V was cut by 3 bases and J by 0 bases, with 14 bases left in between. CDR1 SGHVS and CDR2 FQNEAQ come from the germline V gene. The CDR3 has 17 amino acids. The CDR3 bases are TGTGCCAGCAGCTTGATCGTGGGCTATACGAACACCGGGGAGCTGTTTTTT. Amino acids: CASSLIVGYTNTGELFF. The variable domain in full, with the rest retrieved from reference TRBV7-8 and TRBJ2-2, is GAGVSQSPRYKVAKRGQDVALRCDPISGHVSLFWYQQALGQGPEFLTYFQNEAQLDKSGLPSDRFFAERPEGSVSTLKIQRTQQEDSAVYLCASSLIVGYTNTGELFFGEGSRLTVL.

The genes are TRBV14 and TRBJ1-2; D gene ambiguous. Trimming shortened V by 0 bases and J by 6 bases, and 20 bases separated the two germline ends. This CDR3 contains 17 residues. Germline V gene lookup returns CDR1 SGHDN and CDR2 FVKESK. The CDR3 sequence: CASSQDLGIGMTNGYTF. The CDR3, as DNA: TGTGCCAGCAGCCAAGATCTCGGTATAGGAATGACTAATGGCTACACCTTC. The full variable domain, in which reference TRBV14 and TRBJ1-2 provide the parts outside the CDR3, is EAGVTQFPSHSVIEKGQTVTLRCDPISGHDNLYWYRRVMGKEIKFLLHFVKESKQDESGMPNNRFLAERTGGTYSTLKVQPAELEDSGVYFCASSQDLGIGMTNGYTFGSGTRLTVV.

V and J are TRBV19 and TRBJ2-7; D not certain. Trimming left V 1 base short and J 3 bases short, with 7 bases between. The germline gives CDR1 LNHDA, CDR2 SQIVND (reference sequence). The CDR3 length is 13 residues. CDR3 region: CASSIGRFYEQYF. CDR3 bases: TGTGCCAGTAGTATAGGCCGGTTCTACGAGCAGTACTTC.

This CDR3 is CASSPSFSGTEAFF. DNA for the CDR3: TGTGCCAGCAGCCCCAGTTTTTCGGGGACTGAAGCTTTCTTT. The rearrangement joins TRBV5-6 to TRBJ1-1; no clear D gene. CDR1 and CDR2 (germline): SGHDT, YYEEEE. V dropped 4 bases and J dropped 5 bases, with 15 bases sitting between them. CDR3 size: 14 residues.

This chain connects TRBV6-1 to TRBJ2-1, with a tentative D call TRBD1 (6 bases). Germline CDR1 is MNHNS and CDR2 is SASEGT. This CDR3 contains 15 residues. The germline V and J ends were trimmed by 3 bases and 2 bases, with 11 bases remaining between them. CDR3 in amino acids: CASSDQQGAYNEQFF. CDR3 DNA sequence: TGTGCCAGCAGTGATCAACAGGGAGCCTACAATGAGCAGTTCTTC.

The chain combines TRBV6-2 or TRBV6-3 with TRBJ1-3, with D unresolved. CDR3 size: 15 residues. Germline CDR1 MNHEY, CDR2 SVGEGT. Deletions cut 2 bases from V and 0 bases from J, with 8 bases between. The CDR3 DNA reads as TGTGCCAGCAGTTACGTCGAGGACTCTGGAAACACCATATATTTT. Translation gives CASSYVEDSGNTIYF.

This clone was picked up one time. The chain is built from TRBV4-1 and TRBJ2-2; 10 bases match TRBD2. The CDR3 is made up of 17 amino acids. CDR1 and CDR2 (germline): MGHRA, YSYEKL. The J segment lost 5 bases and the V segment lost 0 bases, leaving 6 bases of the junction unmatched. CDR3: CASSQDWSGGETGELFF. CDR3 coding DNA: TGCGCCAGCAGCCAAGATTGGAGCGGGGGGGAGACCGGGGAGCTGTTTTTT.

V gene TRBV6-2 or TRBV6-3 combines with J gene TRBJ1-1; D not certain. The CDR3 is 13 amino acids. Trimming took 0 bases from V and 5 from J, leaving 7 bases between them. Germline lookup yields CDR1 MNHEY and CDR2 SVGEGT. CDR3 residues: CASSYSRVTEAFF. The CDR3 coding sequence is TGTGCCAGCAGTTACTCCCGGGTGACTGAAGCTTTCTTT.

This chain uses TRBV9 with TRBJ1-1; 9 bases agree with TRBD1. CDR1 is SGDLS, CDR2 YYNGEE, per germline. The CDR3 length is 14 residues. V shed 0 bases and J 6 bases; nucleotides not matched to a gene: 3. CDR3 nucleotide sequence: TGTGCCAGCAGCGTAGGCCGGACAGGGGCTGAAGCTTTCTTT. This sequence encodes CASSVGRTGAEAFF.

This clone showed up just once. The CDR3 nucleotides are TGTGCCAGCAGCGGTCCGGGACAGGGGTTCTACGAGCAGTACTTC. Amino acids: CASSGPGQGFYEQYF. V is TRBV11-2 and J is TRBJ2-7, with 10 positions matching TRBD1. V was pared by 5 bases and J by 3 bases, with 7 bases of the junction left unmatched. The CDR3 sequence is 15 residues long. The V gene's germline CDR1 is SGHAT and CDR2 FQNNGV.

This clone was seen many times. The chain's CDR3 is CATSRDFGSRNQPQHF. CDR3 in DNA: TGTGCCACCAGCAGAGATTTCGGATCCAGGAATCAGCCCCAGCATTTT. This chain connects TRBV15 to TRBJ1-5, with D hard to call. The CDR3 length is 16 residues. Trimming took 0 bases from V and 4 from J, leaving 13 bases between them. CDR1 and CDR2 from the germline V gene are LNHNV and YYDKDF (reference sequence).

The chain employs TRBV5-5 and TRBJ2-5, with no clear D. Germline-derived CDR1 and CDR2 are SGHKS and YYEKEE (reference sequence). Trimming took 0 bases from V and 5 from J, leaving 11 bases between them. The CDR3 loop spans 14 amino acids. This CDR3 reads CASSLASFPETQYF. The CDR3 region has the DNA TGTGCCAGCAGCTTGGCGTCGTTCCCGGAGACCCAGTACTTC.

The rearrangement links TRBV5-5 to TRBJ1-3; 9 nucleotides agree with TRBD1. The trim removed 4 bases at V and 4 bases at J, leaving 0 bases unmatched. Germline loops: CDR1 SGHKS, CDR2 YYEKEE (reference sequence). CDR3 length: 13 amino acids. Written as DNA, the CDR3 is TGTGCCAGCAGCGGGACAGGGGGAAACACCATATATTTT. As protein: CASSGTGGNTIYF.

The chain recombines TRBV18 with TRBJ1-5, with D possibly TRBD1 on 6 matching bases. The germline V gene encodes CDR1 KGHSH and CDR2 LQKENI. The CDR3 length is 15 residues. Trimming stripped 1 base from V and 0 bases from J, with 7 bases between. The chain's CDR3 is CASSPRTDSNQPQHF. In DNA, the CDR3 is TGTGCCAGCTCACCACGGACAGATAGCAATCAGCCCCAGCATTTT.

The chain has TRBV4-2 and TRBJ1-3, with D possibly being TRBD1 (5 bases). V was trimmed by 1 base and J by 8 bases, leaving 12 bases between them. Looked up from germline, CDR1 is LGHNA and CDR2 is YNFKEQ. The CDR3 is made up of 14 amino acids. For the CDR3, the DNA is TGTGCCAGCAGCCAAGCCCGTGACAGCGACACCATATATTTT. Its translation: CASSQARDSDTIYF.

J is TRBJ1-1 and V is TRBV7-9; 10 nucleotides agree with TRBD1. V was clipped by 6 bases and J by 5 bases; unmatched bases: 9. Germline CDR1 is SEHNR and CDR2 is FQNEAQ (reference sequence). CDR3 length equals 15 residues. CDR3 loop: CASREEGTGVTEAFF. The CDR3 region has the DNA TGTGCCAGCAGGGAGGAAGGGACAGGGGTAACTGAAGCTTTCTTT.

The rearrangement joins TRBV6-6 to TRBJ2-7, with a tentative D call TRBD1 (5 bases). The germline V and J ends were trimmed by 2 bases and 0 bases, with 8 bases remaining between them. The germline gives CDR1 MNHNY, CDR2 SVGAGI (reference sequence). The CDR3 is made up of 14 amino acids. CDR3 sequence: CASSYSQGSYEQYF. In DNA form, the CDR3 reads TGTGCCAGCAGTTACAGCCAGGGCTCCTACGAGCAGTACTTC.

The V and J genes are TRBV9 and TRBJ1-1; D gene unclear. This CDR3 region has 16 residues. Trimming pared 4 bases from V and 0 bases from J, leaving 16 bases between. Per the germline V gene, CDR1 is SGDLS and CDR2 is YYNGEE. DNA of the CDR3: TGTGCCAGCAGCTACGGACTACCGAAGATGAACACTGAAGCTTTCTTT. As protein: CASSYGLPKMNTEAFF.

The rearrangement links TRBV10-3 to TRBJ2-1; D perhaps matches TRBD1 (5 bases). The germline CDR1 and CDR2 sequences are ENHRY and SYGVKD. The CDR3 covers 13 residues. The V and J ends lost 4 bases and 4 bases respectively, with 8 bases between them. In nucleotides, the CDR3 is TGTGCCATCAGTGCGACAGTTTACAATGAGCAGTTCTTC. Amino acids: CAISATVYNEQFF.